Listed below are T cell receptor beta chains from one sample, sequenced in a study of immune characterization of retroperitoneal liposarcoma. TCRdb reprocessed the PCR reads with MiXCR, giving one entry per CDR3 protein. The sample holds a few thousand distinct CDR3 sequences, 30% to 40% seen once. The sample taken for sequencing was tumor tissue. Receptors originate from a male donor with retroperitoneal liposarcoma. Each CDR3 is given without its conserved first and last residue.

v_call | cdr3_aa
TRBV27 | ASSLDFANNEQF
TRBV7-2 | ASSRYGTVSYEQY
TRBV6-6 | ASSYAAYEQF
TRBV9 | ASSVGNFRLAGGETQY
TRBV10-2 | ASRSGGLGELF
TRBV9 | ASSGAYHTDTQY
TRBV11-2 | ASVPTSYYNEQF
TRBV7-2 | ASSSDRAGANVLT
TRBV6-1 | ASSYNQETQY
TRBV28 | ATQGSRDTDTQY
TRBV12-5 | ASGPSRQETQY
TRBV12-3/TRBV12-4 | ASSQSGVGYGNEQF
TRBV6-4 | ASSADGYGYT
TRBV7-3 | ASSPGARSSYNEQY
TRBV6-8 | ASSGTGVNTEAF
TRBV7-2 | ASSLRETQF
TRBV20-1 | RGLAGTQEF
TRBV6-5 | ASSQTPSYNEQF
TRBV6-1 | ASSEQETQF
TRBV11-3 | ASSYGQGQSTGELF
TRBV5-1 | ASSLYGANTGELF
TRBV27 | ASSFFSSTDTQY
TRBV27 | ASSQTGTYNEQF
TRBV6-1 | ASNTGRRYEQY
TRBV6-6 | ASSGPGGTYEQY
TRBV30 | AWSGGQGARNEQF
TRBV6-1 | ASSFQAYLATGELF
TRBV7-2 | ASSLGVGGGVTDTQY
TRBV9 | ASSLGWGIQETQY
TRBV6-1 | ASSRPLDHNEQF
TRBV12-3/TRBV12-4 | ASSPTTSGRLYEQY
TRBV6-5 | ASSEEGRAGANVLT